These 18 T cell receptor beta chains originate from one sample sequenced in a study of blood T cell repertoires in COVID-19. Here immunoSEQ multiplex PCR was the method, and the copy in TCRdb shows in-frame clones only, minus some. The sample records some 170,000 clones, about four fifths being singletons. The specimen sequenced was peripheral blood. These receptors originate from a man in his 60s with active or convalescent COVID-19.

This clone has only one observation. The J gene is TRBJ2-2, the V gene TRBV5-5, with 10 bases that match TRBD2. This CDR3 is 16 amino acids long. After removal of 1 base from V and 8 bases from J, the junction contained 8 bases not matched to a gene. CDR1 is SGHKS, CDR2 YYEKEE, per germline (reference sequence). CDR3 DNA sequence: TGTGCCAGCAGCTTGCGGTGGCTAGCGGGAGCGGGGGAGCTGTTTTTT. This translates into CASSLRWLAGAGELFF.

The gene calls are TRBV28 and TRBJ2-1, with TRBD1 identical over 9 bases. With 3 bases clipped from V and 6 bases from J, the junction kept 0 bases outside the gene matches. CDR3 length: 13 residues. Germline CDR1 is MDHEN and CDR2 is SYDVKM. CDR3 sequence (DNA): TGTGCCAGCAGTTTGACAGGGGGCAATGAGCAGTTCTTC. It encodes CASSLTGGNEQFF.

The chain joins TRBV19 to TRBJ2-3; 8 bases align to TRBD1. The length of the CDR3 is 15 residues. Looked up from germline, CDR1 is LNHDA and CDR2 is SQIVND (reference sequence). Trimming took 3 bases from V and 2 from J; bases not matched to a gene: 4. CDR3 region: CASSIRTGNTDTQYF. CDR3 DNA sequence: TGTGCCAGTAGTATTCGGACAGGGAACACAGATACGCAGTATTTT.

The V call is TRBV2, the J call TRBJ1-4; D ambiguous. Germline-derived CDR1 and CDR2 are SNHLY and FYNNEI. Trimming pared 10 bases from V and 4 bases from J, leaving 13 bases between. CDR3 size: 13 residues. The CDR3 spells CAIEDGVNEKLFF. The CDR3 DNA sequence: TGTGCCATCGAGGACGGGGTTAATGAAAAACTGTTTTTT. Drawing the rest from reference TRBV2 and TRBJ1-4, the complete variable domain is EPEVTQTPSHQVTQMGQEVILRCVPISNHLYFYWYRQILGQKVEFLVSFYNNEISEKSEIFDDQFSVERPDGSNFTLKIRSTKLEDSAMYFCAIEDGVNEKLFFGSGTQLSVL.

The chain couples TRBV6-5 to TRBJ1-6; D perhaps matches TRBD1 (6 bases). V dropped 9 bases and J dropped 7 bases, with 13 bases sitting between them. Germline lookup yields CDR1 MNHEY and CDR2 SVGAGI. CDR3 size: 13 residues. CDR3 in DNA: TGTGCCAGTCGGGGGGGGCTAAATTCACCCCTCCACTTT. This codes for CASRGGLNSPLHF.

In DNA, the CDR3 is TGCAGCGTTGCGAGGGGGACTGGAAACACCATATATTTT. Its protein is CSVARGTGNTIYF. This sequence joins TRBV29-1 and TRBJ1-3; TRBD1 is a possible D gene (6 bases). Trimming cost V 4 bases and J 2 bases, with 9 bases left between them. Germline V gene lookup returns CDR1 SQVTM and CDR2 ANQGSEA. The CDR3 consists of 13 residues. Full variable domain (missing parts from reference TRBV29-1 and TRBJ1-3): SAVISQKPSRDICQRGTSLTIQCQVDSQVTMMFWYRQQPGQSLTLIATANQGSEATYESGFVIDKFPISRPNLTFSTLTVSNMSPEDSSIYLCSVARGTGNTIYFGEGSWLTVV.

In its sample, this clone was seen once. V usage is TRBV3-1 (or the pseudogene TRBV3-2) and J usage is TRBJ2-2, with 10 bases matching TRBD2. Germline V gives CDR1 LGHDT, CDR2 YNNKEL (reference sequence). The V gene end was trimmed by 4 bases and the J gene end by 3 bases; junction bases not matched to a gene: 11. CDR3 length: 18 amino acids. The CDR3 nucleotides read TGTGCCAGCAGCCCCCGGGCCGCTAGCGGGAGTTACACCGGGGAGCTGTTTTTT. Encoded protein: CASSPRAASGSYTGELFF.

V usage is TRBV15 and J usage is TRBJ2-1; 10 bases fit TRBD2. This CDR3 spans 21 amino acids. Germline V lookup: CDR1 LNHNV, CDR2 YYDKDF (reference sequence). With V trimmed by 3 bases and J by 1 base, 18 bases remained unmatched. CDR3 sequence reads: CATSSRTGRAGGVWSYNEQFF. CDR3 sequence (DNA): TGTGCCACCAGCAGCCGGACCGGGCGAGCGGGAGGGGTTTGGTCCTACAATGAGCAGTTCTTC. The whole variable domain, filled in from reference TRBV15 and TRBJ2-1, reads DAMVIQNPRYQVTQFGKPVTLSCSQTLNHNVMYWYQQKSSQAPKLLFHYYDKDFNNEADTPDNFQSRRPNTSFCFLDIRSPGLGDTAMYLCATSSRTGRAGGVWSYNEQFFGPGTRLTVL.

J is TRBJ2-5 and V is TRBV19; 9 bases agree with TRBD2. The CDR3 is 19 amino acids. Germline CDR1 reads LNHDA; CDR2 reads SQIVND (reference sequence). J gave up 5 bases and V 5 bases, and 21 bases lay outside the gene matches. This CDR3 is CASSDLAGSSHPRGETQYF. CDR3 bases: TGTGCCAGTAGTGATCTAGCGGGATCATCTCACCCAAGAGGGGAGACCCAGTACTTC.

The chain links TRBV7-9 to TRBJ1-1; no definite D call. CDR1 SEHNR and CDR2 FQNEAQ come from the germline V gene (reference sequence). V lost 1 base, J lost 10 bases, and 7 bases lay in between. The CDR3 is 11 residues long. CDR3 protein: CASSLGPGAFF. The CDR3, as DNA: TGTGCCAGCAGCTTAGGGCCAGGAGCTTTCTTT.

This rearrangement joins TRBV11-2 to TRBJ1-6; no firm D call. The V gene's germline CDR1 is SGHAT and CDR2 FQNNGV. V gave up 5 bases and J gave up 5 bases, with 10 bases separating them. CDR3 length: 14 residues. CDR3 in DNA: TGTGCCAGCAGCCGGACGGAGGATAATTCACCCCTCCACTTT. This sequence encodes CASSRTEDNSPLHF.

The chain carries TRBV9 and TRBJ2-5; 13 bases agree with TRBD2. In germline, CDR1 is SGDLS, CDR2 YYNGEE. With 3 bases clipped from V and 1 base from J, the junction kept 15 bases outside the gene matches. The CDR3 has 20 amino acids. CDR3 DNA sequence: TGTGCCAGCAGCGCAGCAGGAGGGACTAGCGGGGTCCCCAGCCAAGAGACCCAGTACTTC. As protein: CASSAAGGTSGVPSQETQYF.

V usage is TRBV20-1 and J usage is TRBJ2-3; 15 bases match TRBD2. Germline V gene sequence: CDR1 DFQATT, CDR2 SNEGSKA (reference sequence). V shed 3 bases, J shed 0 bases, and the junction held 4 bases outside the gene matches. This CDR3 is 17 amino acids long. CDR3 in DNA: TGCAGTGCTAGTGGAGGGACTAGCGGGGGGAGCACAGATACGCAGTATTTT. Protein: CSASGGTSGGSTDTQYF.

CDR3 loop: CASSPRGPEEAFF. The CDR3 DNA sequence: TGTGCCAGCAGCCCGAGGGGGCCGGAGGAAGCTTTCTTT. The chain carries TRBV7-8 and TRBJ1-1, with 7 bases identical to TRBD1. Germline V gives CDR1 SGHVS, CDR2 FQNEAQ. The V and J ends lost 5 bases and 8 bases, in that order; junction bases with no gene match: 8. CDR3 length: 13 amino acids.

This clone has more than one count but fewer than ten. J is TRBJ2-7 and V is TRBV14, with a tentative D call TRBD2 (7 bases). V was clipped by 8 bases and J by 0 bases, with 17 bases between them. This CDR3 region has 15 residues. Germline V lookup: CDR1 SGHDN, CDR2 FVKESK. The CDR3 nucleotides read TGTGCCAGCGCTGGGGGGGGCGCTTACTCCTACGAGCAGTACTTC. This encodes CASAGGGAYSYEQYF.

The CDR3 here is CASSSMDTQYF. DNA of the CDR3: TGTGCCAGCAGCTCCATGGATACGCAGTATTTT. This sequence joins TRBV5-4 and TRBJ2-3, with D uncertain. V lost 3 bases, J lost 6 bases, and 5 bases lay in between. The germline V gene has CDR1 SGHNT and CDR2 YYREEE (reference sequence). CDR3 length: 11 residues.

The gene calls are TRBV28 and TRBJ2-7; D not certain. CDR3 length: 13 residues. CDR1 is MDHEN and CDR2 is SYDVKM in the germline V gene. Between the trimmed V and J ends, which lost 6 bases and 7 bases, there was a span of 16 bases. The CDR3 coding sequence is TGTGCCAGCAGCCGAATTGAGCTAAAAGAGCAGTACTTC. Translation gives CASSRIELKEQYF.

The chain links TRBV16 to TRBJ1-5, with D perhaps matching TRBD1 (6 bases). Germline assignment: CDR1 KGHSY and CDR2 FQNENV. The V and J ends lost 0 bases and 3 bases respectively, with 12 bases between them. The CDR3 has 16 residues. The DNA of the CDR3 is TGTGCCAGCAGCCAATCTAGCAGGGGATTCAATCAGCCCCAGCATTTT. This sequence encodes CASSQSSRGFNQPQHF.